A single sample gave rise to the 20 T cell receptor beta chains below, sequenced in a study of T cell responses to AZD1222 COVID-19 vaccine. Generated by immunoSEQ multiplex PCR, the TCRdb table keeps only in-frame clones and is missing some. This table holds 90,000 to 120,000 clones, 91% found once. The sequencing used peripheral blood, collected on day 0 of AZD1222 vaccination. The source of these receptors is an adult in good health.

This sequence joins TRBV28 and TRBJ2-1; D ambiguous. CDR1 is MDHEN and CDR2 is SYDVKM in the germline V gene. V was trimmed by 5 bases and J by 8 bases, leaving 10 bases between them. This CDR3 is built from 12 residues. In DNA, the CDR3 is TGTGCCAGCAGTAAAAACACGGATGAGCAGTTCTTC. This sequence encodes CASSKNTDEQFF.

CDR3 amino acids: CSVRPGQINTEAFF. The DNA for the CDR3 is TGCAGCGTAAGACCGGGACAGATTAACACTGAAGCTTTCTTT. The rearrangement links TRBV29-1 to TRBJ1-1; 7 bases match TRBD1. V lost 6 bases to trimming and J lost 2 bases; unmatched junction nucleotides: 9. The CDR3 is made up of 14 amino acids. CDR1 and CDR2 (germline): SQVTM, ANQGSEA.

The chain couples TRBV7-9 to TRBJ1-1; D may be TRBD1 (5 bases). In germline, CDR1 is SEHNR, CDR2 FQNEAQ (reference sequence). The CDR3 has 15 residues. With 1 base removed from V and 3 bases from J, the gap between germline ends came to 12 bases. The CDR3 here is CASSLVRGVHTEAFF. In DNA form, the CDR3 reads TGTGCCAGCAGCTTAGTCCGGGGGGTCCACACTGAAGCTTTCTTT. Using reference TRBV7-9 and TRBJ1-1 for the parts outside the CDR3, the full variable domain is DTGVSQNPRHKITKRGQNVTFRCDPISEHNRLYWYRQTLGQGPEFLTYFQNEAQLEKSRLLSDRFSAERPKGSFSTLEIQRTEQGDSAMYLCASSLVRGVHTEAFFGQGTRLTVV.

This chain links TRBV19 with TRBJ1-4; no clear D gene. Germline V CDR1 and CDR2: LNHDA, SQIVND (reference sequence). Trimming removed 1 base from V and 4 bases from J, with 7 bases in between. The CDR3 is 14 amino acids. The CDR3 sequence: CASSIVSDNEKLFF. The DNA of the CDR3 is TGTGCCAGTAGTATAGTGTCAGATAATGAAAAACTGTTTTTT.

The rearrangement links TRBV5-1 to TRBJ2-3; 9 bases agree with TRBD1. This CDR3 region has 14 residues. Germline V lookup: CDR1 SGHRS, CDR2 YFSETQ. V was clipped by 3 bases and J by 1 base; unmatched bases: 0. The CDR3 DNA sequence: TGCGCCAGCAGCTGGACAGGGGGCACAGATACGCAGTATTTT. The encoded protein is CASSWTGGTDTQYF.

The gene calls are TRBV7-2 and TRBJ2-7; no reliable D call. Germline loops: CDR1 SGHTA, CDR2 FQGNSA. With 1 base removed from V and 0 bases from J, the gap between germline ends came to 7 bases. This CDR3 comprises 14 residues. Here the CDR3 DNA reads TGTGCCAGCAGCTTAGGTCCGAGCTCCTACGAGCAGTACTTC. It encodes CASSLGPSSYEQYF.

This clone showed up just once. The V gene is TRBV5-4, the J gene TRBJ2-1; 14 bases align to TRBD2. This CDR3 has 16 amino acids. Germline CDR1 and CDR2: SGHNT and YYREEE (reference sequence). Trimming removed 2 bases from V and 5 bases from J; junction bases left unmatched: 3. As DNA, the CDR3 is TGTGCCAGCAGCTTCCGACTAGCGGGGGGGGACAATGAGCAGTTCTTC. Amino acid sequence: CASSFRLAGGDNEQFF.

The chain combines TRBV30 with TRBJ1-6; 8 bases match TRBD1. The V segment lost 5 bases and the J segment 8 bases; nucleotides outside the gene matches: 5. Germline CDR1 GTSNPN, CDR2 SVGIG (reference sequence). This CDR3 comprises 13 residues. This CDR3 reads CAWAPGQDSPLHF. CDR3 sequence (DNA): TGTGCCTGGGCCCCGGGACAGGATTCACCCCTCCACTTT.

The V call is TRBV19, the J call TRBJ2-2, with 8 bases that match TRBD1. Trimming took 1 base from V and 1 from J; bases not matched to a gene: 14. The germline gives CDR1 LNHDA, CDR2 SQIVND (reference sequence). There are 20 residues in the CDR3. This CDR3 reads CASSIGPSIWGQVNTGELFF. In nucleotides, the CDR3 is TGTGCCAGTAGTATAGGGCCCTCCATATGGGGACAGGTGAACACCGGGGAGCTGTTTTTT.

This rearrangement joins TRBV19 to TRBJ2-5, with a possible D match to TRBD2 (5 bases). V was trimmed by 6 bases and J by 5 bases, leaving 13 bases between them. CDR3 length equals 13 residues. The germline CDR1 and CDR2 sequences are LNHDA and SQIVND (reference sequence). The CDR3 spells CASRGPGVETQYF. CDR3 sequence (DNA): TGTGCCAGTAGGGGCCCCGGGGTTGAGACCCAGTACTTC.

The CDR3, as DNA: TGTGCCAGCAGCCCGGACAATTTCAATCAGCCCCAGCATTTT. It codes for CASSPDNFNQPQHF. The genes are TRBV6-4 and TRBJ1-5, with TRBD1 as a possible D gene (5 bases). CDR3 length: 14 residues. V lost 6 bases and J 3 bases, leaving 12 bases between the germline ends. CDR1 is MRHNA and CDR2 is SNTAGT in the germline V gene.

The chain carries TRBV4-1 and TRBJ1-2, with a tentative D call TRBD1 (6 bases). This CDR3 contains 16 residues. Germline V gene lookup returns CDR1 MGHRA and CDR2 YSYEKL. The ends were cut back, 0 bases at V and 5 bases at J, with 16 bases in the middle. As DNA, the CDR3 is TGCGCCAGCAGCCAAGATCGGGTAGGACAGCCGTATGGCTACACCTTC. Protein sequence: CASSQDRVGQPYGYTF.

The chain couples TRBV7-9 to TRBJ1-1, with 9 bases that match TRBD1. The V gene's germline CDR1 is SEHNR and CDR2 FQNEAQ (reference sequence). The CDR3 is made up of 15 amino acids. The trim removed 3 bases at V and 3 bases at J, leaving 5 bases unmatched. The CDR3 sequence: CASSLGQGSYTEAFF. CDR3 bases: TGTGCCAGCAGCTTGGGACAGGGTTCCTACACTGAAGCTTTCTTT. Using reference TRBV7-9 and TRBJ1-1 for the parts outside the CDR3, the full variable domain is DTGVSQNPRHKITKRGQNVTFRCDPISEHNRLYWYRQTLGQGPEFLTYFQNEAQLEKSRLLSDRFSAERPKGSFSTLEIQRTEQGDSAMYLCASSLGQGSYTEAFFGQGTRLTVV.

This clone was seen a handful of times. The chain couples TRBV12-3 or TRBV12-4 to TRBJ1-4; D call uncertain. The ends were cut back, 8 bases at V and 2 bases at J, with 6 bases in the middle. The CDR3 extends over 12 amino acids. CDR3 amino acids: CASGRTNEKLFF. Written as DNA, the CDR3 is TGTGCCAGCGGCCGGACTAATGAAAAACTGTTTTTT.

The genes are TRBV6-5 and TRBJ1-1; possibly TRBD1 for D (5 bases). The CDR3 covers 14 residues. CDR1 and CDR2 from the germline V gene are MNHEY and SVGAGI. The germline V and J ends were trimmed by 0 bases and 7 bases, with 12 bases remaining between them. Here the CDR3 DNA reads TGTGCCAGCAGTTACTCCGGGGGGAACGGTGAAGCTTTCTTT. Its protein is CASSYSGGNGEAFF.

The V call is TRBV4-1, the J call TRBJ1-2; no definite D call. The ends were cut back, 4 bases at V and 3 bases at J, with 18 bases in the middle. The CDR3 sequence is 16 residues long. CDR1 and CDR2 (germline): MGHRA, YSYEKL. DNA for the CDR3: TGCGCCAGCAGCCCCACAATACGCGGACCAGACTATGGCTACACCTTC. It encodes CASSPTIRGPDYGYTF.

The chain recombines TRBV25-1 with TRBJ2-7, with D tentatively TRBD1 (6 bases). The CDR3 length is 12 residues. The germline V gene has CDR1 MGHDK and CDR2 SYGVNS. V was cut by 6 bases and J by 3 bases, with 9 bases left in between. The CDR3 protein is CASRDRGYEQYF. The CDR3 DNA reads TGTGCCAGCAGGGACAGAGGCTACGAGCAGTACTTC.

The gene calls are TRBV9 and TRBJ1-3; possibly TRBD1 for D (5 bases). Trimming stripped 1 base from V and 8 bases from J, with 13 bases between. CDR1 and CDR2 from the germline V gene are SGDLS and YYNGEE. The CDR3 has 14 amino acids. CDR3 residues: CASSVNPRVDTIYF. The DNA of the CDR3 is TGTGCCAGCAGCGTAAATCCCAGGGTGGACACCATATATTTT.

This chain links TRBV19 with TRBJ2-2; 10 bases are shared with TRBD2. Germline assignment: CDR1 LNHDA and CDR2 SQIVND (reference sequence). The CDR3 is 15 amino acids. V gave up 6 bases and J gave up 3 bases; unmatched junction bases: 4. CDR3 DNA: TGTGCCAGTAGGCTAGCGGGGGCCGACACCGGGGAGCTGTTTTTT. Translated: CASRLAGADTGELFF. Full variable domain (rest looked up from reference TRBV19 and TRBJ2-2): DGGITQSPKYLFRKEGQNVTLSCEQNLNHDAMYWYRQDPGQGLRLIYYSQIVNDFQKGDIAEGYSVSREKKESFPLTVTSAQKNPTAFYLCASRLAGADTGELFFGEGSRLTVL.

This chain uses TRBV7-2 with TRBJ2-3; the D call may be TRBD1 or TRBD2 (6 bases each). CDR1 SGHTA and CDR2 FQGNSA come from the germline V gene. CDR3 length: 12 residues. The V end was cut by 1 base, the J end by 12 bases, with 11 bases between. CDR3 residues: CASSLDPGAQYF. CDR3 DNA sequence: TGTGCCAGCAGCTTAGACCCGGGGGCCCAGTATTTT.